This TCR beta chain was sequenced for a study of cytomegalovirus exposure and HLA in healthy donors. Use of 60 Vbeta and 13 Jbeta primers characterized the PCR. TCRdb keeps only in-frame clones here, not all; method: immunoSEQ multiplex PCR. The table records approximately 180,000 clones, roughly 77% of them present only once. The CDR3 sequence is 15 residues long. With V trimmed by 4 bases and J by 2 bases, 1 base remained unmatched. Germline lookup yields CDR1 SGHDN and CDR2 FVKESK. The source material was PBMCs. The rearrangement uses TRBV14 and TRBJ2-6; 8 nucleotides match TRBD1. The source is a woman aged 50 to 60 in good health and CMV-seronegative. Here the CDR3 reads CASSPTGAGANVLTF. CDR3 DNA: TGTGCCAGCAGCCCGACAGGGGCTGGGGCCAACGTCCTGACTTTC. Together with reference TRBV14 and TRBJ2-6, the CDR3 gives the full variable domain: EAGVTQFPSHSVIEKGQTVTLRCDPISGHDNLYWYRRVMGKEIKFLLHFVKESKQDESGMPNNRFLAERTGGTYSTLKVQPAELEDSGVYFCASSPTGAGANVLTFGAGSRLTVL.